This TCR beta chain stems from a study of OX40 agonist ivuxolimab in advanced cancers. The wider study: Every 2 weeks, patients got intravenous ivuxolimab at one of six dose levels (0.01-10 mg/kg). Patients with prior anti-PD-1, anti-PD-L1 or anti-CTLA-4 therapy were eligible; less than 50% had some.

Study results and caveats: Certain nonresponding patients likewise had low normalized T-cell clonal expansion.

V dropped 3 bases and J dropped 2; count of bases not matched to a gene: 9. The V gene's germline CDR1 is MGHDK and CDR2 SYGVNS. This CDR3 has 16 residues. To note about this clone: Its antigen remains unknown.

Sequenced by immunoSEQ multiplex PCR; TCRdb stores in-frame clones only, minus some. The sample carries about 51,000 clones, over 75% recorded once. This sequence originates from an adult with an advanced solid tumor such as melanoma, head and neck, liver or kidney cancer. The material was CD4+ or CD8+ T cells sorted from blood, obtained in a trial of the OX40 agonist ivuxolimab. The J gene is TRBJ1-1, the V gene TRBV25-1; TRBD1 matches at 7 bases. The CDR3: CASSELSGGRNTEAFF. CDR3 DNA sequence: TGTGCCAGCAGTGAGTTGTCAGGGGGAAGAAACACTGAAGCTTTCTTT. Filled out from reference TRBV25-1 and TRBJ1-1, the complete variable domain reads EADIYQTPRYLVIGTGKKITLECSQTMGHDKMYWYQQDPGMELHLIHYSYGVNSTEKGDLSSESTVSRIRTEHFPLTLESARPSHTSQYLCASSELSGGRNTEAFFGQGTRLTVV.